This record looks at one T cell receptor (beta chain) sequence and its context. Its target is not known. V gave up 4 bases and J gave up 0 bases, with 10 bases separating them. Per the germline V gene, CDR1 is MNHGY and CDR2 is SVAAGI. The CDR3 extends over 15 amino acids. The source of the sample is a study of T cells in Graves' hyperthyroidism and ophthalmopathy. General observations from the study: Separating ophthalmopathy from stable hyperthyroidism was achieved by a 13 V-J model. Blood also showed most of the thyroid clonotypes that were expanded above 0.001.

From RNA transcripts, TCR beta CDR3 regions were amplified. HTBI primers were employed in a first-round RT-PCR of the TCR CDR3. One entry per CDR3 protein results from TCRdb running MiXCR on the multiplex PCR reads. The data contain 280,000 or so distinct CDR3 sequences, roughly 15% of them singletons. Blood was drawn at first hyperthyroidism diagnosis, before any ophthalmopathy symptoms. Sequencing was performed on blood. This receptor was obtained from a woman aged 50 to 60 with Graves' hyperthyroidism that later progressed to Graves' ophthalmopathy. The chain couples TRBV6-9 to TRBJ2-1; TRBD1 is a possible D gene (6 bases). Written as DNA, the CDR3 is TGTGCCAGCAGTTTCCGGGACAACTCCTACAATGAGCAGTTCTTC. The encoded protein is CASSFRDNSYNEQFF.